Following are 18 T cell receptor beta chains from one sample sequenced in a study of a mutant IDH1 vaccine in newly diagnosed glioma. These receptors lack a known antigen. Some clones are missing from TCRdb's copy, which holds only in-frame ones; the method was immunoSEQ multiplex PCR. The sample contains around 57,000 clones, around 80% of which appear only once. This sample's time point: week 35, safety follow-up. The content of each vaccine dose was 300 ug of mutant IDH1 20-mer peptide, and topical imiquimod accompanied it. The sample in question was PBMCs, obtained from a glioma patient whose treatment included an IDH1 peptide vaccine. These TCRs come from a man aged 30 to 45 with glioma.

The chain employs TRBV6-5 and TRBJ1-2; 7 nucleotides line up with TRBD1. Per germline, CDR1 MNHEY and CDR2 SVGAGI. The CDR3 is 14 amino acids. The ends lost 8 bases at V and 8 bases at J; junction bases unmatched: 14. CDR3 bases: TGTGCCAGCGGGGGCGCCCACAGGGGAATCGGCTACACCTTC. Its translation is CASGGAHRGIGYTF.

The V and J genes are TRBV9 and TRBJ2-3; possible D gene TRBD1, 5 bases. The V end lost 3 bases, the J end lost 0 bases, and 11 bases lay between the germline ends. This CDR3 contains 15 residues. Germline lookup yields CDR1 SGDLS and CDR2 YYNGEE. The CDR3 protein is CASSEQGVSTDTQYF. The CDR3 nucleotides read TGTGCCAGCAGCGAGCAAGGGGTGAGCACAGATACGCAGTATTTT.

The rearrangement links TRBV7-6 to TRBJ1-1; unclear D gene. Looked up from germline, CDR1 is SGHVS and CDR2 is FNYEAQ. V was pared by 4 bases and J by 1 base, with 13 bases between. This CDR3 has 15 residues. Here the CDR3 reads CASSSGYRANTEAFF. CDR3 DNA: TGTGCCAGCAGCTCCGGGTACCGGGCGAACACTGAAGCTTTCTTT.

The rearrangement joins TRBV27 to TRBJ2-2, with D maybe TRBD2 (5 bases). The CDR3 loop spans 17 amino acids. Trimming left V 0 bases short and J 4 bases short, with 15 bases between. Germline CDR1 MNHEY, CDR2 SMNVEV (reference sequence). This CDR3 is CASSLSLGVGFTGELFF. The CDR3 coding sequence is TGTGCCAGCAGTTTATCTCTCGGGGTAGGGTTCACCGGGGAGCTGTTTTTT.

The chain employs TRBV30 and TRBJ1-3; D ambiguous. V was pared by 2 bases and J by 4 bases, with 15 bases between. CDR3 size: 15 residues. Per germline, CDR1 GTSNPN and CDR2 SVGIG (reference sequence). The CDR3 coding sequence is TGTGCCTGGAGTTGGGTTCCGAAGTTGGGAAACACCATATATTTT. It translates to CAWSWVPKLGNTIYF.

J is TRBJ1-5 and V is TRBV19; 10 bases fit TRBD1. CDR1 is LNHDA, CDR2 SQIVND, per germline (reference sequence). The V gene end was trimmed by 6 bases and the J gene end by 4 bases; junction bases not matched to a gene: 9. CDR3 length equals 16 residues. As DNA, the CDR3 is TGTGCCAGTAGGGGGATGGACAGGGGGTCAAATCAGCCCCAGCATTTT. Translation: CASRGMDRGSNQPQHF.

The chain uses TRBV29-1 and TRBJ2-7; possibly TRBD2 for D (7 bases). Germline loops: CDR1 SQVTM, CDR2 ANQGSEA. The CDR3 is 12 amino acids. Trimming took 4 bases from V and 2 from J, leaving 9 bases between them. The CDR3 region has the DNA TGCAGCGTTGGGGGGGGCCCCTACGAGCAGTACTTC. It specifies CSVGGGPYEQYF.

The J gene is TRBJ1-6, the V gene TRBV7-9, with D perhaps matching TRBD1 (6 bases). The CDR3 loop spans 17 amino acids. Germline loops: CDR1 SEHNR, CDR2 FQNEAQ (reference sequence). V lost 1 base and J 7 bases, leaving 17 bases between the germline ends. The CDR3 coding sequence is TGTGCCAGCAGCTTAGTGGCACCAGGGGTAGGGAATTCACCCCTCCACTTT. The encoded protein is CASSLVAPGVGNSPLHF.

This CDR3 is CASSQGGQGRDNQPQHF. The DNA for the CDR3 is TGCGCCAGCAGCCAAGGTGGACAGGGACGGGACAATCAGCCCCAGCATTTT. The chain combines TRBV4-1 with TRBJ1-5, with 8 positions matching TRBD1. The CDR3 consists of 17 residues. V gave up 1 base and J gave up 3 bases; unmatched junction bases: 8. CDR1 MGHRA and CDR2 YSYEKL come from the germline V gene.

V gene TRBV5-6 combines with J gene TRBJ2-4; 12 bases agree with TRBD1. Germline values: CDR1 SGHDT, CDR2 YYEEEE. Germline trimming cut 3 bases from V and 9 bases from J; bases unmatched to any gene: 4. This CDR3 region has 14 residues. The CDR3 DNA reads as TGTGCCAGCAGCTCGGGACAGGGGGCAGTCATTCAGTACTTC. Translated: CASSSGQGAVIQYF.

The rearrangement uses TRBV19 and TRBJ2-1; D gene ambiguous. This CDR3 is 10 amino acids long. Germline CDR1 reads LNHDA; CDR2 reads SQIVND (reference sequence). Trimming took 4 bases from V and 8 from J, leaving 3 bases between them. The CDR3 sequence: CASSTYEQFF. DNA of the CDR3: TGTGCCAGTAGTACTTATGAGCAGTTCTTC.

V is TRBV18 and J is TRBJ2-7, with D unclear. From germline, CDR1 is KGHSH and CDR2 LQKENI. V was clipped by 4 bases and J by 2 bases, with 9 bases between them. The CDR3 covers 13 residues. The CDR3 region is CASSLIHAYEQYF. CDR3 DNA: TGTGCCAGCTCACTTATCCACGCCTACGAGCAGTACTTC.

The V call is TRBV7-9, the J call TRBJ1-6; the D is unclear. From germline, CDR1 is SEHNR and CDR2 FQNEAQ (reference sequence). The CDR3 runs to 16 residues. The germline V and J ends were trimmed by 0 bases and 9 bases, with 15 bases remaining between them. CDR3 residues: CASSLAGGPSGSPLHF. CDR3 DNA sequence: TGTGCCAGCAGCTTAGCCGGCGGACCCTCGGGTTCACCCCTCCACTTT.

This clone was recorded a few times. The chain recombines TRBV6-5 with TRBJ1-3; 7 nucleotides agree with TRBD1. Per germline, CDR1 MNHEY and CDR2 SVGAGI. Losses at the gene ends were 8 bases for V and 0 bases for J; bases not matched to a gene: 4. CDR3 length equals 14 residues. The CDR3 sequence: CASRRDSSGNTIYF. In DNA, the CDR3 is TGTGCCAGCCGGCGGGACAGCTCTGGAAACACCATATATTTT.

CDR3 in amino acids: CASKDSREQRSYTF. The CDR3 DNA reads as TGTGCCAGTAAGGACAGCAGGGAGCAACGGAGCTACACCTTC. This chain joins TRBV19 and TRBJ1-2; weak D call: TRBD1 (6 bases). The CDR3 consists of 14 residues. Trimming removed 7 bases from V and 9 bases from J, with 21 bases in between. CDR1 and CDR2 from the germline V gene are LNHDA and SQIVND (reference sequence).

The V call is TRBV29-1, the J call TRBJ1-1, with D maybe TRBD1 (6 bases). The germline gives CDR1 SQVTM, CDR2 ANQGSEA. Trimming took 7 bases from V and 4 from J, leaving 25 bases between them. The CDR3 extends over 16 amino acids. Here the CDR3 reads CSGTTGLNIISTEAFF. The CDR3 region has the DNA TGCAGCGGTACAACAGGGCTAAATATCATAAGCACTGAAGCTTTCTTT.

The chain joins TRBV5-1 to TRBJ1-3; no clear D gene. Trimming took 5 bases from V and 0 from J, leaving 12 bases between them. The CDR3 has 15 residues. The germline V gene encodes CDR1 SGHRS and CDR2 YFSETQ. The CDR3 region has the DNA TGCGCCAGCAGTACGGATCCTTCCTCTGGAAACACCATATATTTT. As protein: CASSTDPSSGNTIYF.

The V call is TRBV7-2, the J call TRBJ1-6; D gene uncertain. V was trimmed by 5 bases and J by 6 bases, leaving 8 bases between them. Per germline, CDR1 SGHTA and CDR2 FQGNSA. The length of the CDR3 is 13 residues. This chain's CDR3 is CASSRLINSPLHF. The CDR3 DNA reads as TGTGCCAGCAGCCGACTGATTAATTCACCCCTCCACTTT.